Sequencing of this T cell receptor (beta chain) was carried out in a study of blood T cell repertoires in COVID-19. In the study overall: The samples span acute and convalescent COVID-19 from the United States, Italy and Spain. T cells, B-cell-depleted T cells, or PBMCs supplied cDNA or gDNA.

Per the study methods: Estimation of nucleated cell counts relied on the amplification of reference gene primers. Sequencing was performed with immunoSEQ multiplex PCR; in TCRdb, only in-frame clones are kept and a portion is missing. D and trimming come from the DNA, and the V and J calls and clone size come from that table. The table shows more than 95,000 clones, with approximately 85% occurring only once. The Seattle patients, enrolled during active infection, were followed longitudinally. CDR3 length: 15 amino acids. Germline V lookup: CDR1 KGHSH, CDR2 LQKENI. V was clipped by 6 bases and J by 2 bases, with 14 bases between them.

The V and J genes are TRBV18 and TRBJ2-1, with a possible D match to TRBD1 (6 bases). Sequenced input: peripheral blood. The TCR sequence derives from a man under 40 with COVID-19, enrolled during active disease. Here the CDR3 reads CASSYQGTTYNEQFF. The CDR3 bases are TGTGCCAGCTCCTACCAGGGGACAACCTACAATGAGCAGTTCTTC.